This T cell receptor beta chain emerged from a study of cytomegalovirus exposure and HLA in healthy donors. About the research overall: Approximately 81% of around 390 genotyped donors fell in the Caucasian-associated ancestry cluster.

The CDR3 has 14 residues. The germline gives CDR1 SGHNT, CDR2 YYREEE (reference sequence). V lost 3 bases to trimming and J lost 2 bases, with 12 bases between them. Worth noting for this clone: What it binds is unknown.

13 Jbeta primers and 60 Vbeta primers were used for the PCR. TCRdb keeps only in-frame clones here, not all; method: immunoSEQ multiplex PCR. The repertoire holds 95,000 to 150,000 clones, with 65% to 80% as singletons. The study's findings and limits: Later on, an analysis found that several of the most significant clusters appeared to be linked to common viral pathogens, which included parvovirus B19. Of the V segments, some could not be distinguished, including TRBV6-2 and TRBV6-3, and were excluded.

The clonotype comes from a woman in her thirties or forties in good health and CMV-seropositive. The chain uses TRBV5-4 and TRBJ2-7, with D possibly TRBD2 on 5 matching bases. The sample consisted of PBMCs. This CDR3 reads CASSSREGPYEQYF. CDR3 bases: TGTGCCAGCAGCTCCCGGGAAGGTCCCTACGAGCAGTACTTC.